The clone carrying this T cell receptor (beta chain) was counted between two and nine times. Its matching antigen is unknown. This specimen belongs to a study of human T cells and chemical hapten exposure. Study-level information: Patients received weekly diphenylcyclopropenone doses to the scalp throughout the approximately 24-week study. Study-wide results and limits: Because all patients had alopecia, their immune responses might differ from healthy ones.

Stated time point: patch test 1, 2 weeks after DPC sensitization. Treatment indicated: therapeutic diphenylcyclopropenone sensitization with weekly scalp DPC. The V and J ends lost 2 bases and 3 bases respectively, with 10 bases between them. The germline CDR1 and CDR2 sequences are SGDLS and YYNGEE. This CDR3 is built from 14 residues. The library tagged each cDNA molecule with unique molecular identifiers. Original data processing: Samples ranged from about 23,224 to 690,600 TCRs, with a median of around 100,000. TCRdb used MiXCR to reprocess the RACE reads, holding one entry per CDR3 protein. The V and J calls, along with clone size, are taken from TCRdb and not from the paper's own processing. Among around 160,000 distinct CDR3 sequences listed, more than 12% were seen once.

The material sequenced was whole blood, taken in connection with sensitization to the hapten diphenylcyclopropenone (DPC). The TCR was taken from a woman between 25 and 40 years old with alopecia areata. Some clones in this sample may be carry-over from other donors' samples. The chain has TRBV9 and TRBJ2-3, with D perhaps matching TRBD2 (6 bases). The CDR3 region has the DNA TGTGCCAGCAGCGTCGGACTAACGACAGATACGCAGTATTTT. Amino acids: CASSVGLTTDTQYF.